The T cell receptor beta chain described here comes from a study of T cells after yellow fever vaccination. Findings and limits, study-wide: Reappearing after the booster were most of the clones from primary vaccination (about 96% CD4, approximately 85% CD8).

TCRdb analysed the 5' RACE reads with MiXCR anew, one entry per CDR3 protein. The data show a few hundred thousand distinct CDR3 sequences, roughly 4% seen once. This clonotype was seen only a few times. What it binds is not known. Per the germline V gene, CDR1 is SEHNR and CDR2 is FQNEAQ (reference sequence). CDR3 length equals 11 residues. V shed 5 bases, J shed 11 bases, and the junction held 4 bases outside the gene matches. The J gene is TRBJ1-1, the V gene TRBV7-9; 8 nucleotides line up with TRBD1. The sequence derives from a man aged 18 to 30 who received the YFV17D yellow fever vaccine. This material consisted of PBMCs, taken 5 days after the yellow fever booster vaccination. The CDR3 nucleotides read TGTGCCAGCAGCCCAGGGGGCGCGGCTTTCTTT. It is translated as CASSPGGAAFF.